Listed below are T cell receptor beta chains from one sample, sequenced in a study of blood T cells in healthy people across ages. Via MiXCR, TCRdb re-called the 5' RACE reads, giving one row per CDR3 protein. The table lists about 970,000 distinct CDR3 sequences, roughly 51% of them singletons. Source material: blood. The source is an older woman in good health. Each CDR3 is given with its conserved first and last residue. Fields, in order: D gene, clone size, J gene, V gene, CDR3 protein, CDR3 DNA. The D gene is left open where the match is weak. Only part of the rows carry a size: once, few, many, or a class if the clone is expanded.

d_gene: NA; abundance: NA; j_gene: TRBJ2-3; v_gene: TRBV15; CDR3aa: CATSRDSDADTQYF; CDR3nt: TGTGCCACCAGCAGAGATTCGGACGCAGATACGCAGTATTTT
d_gene: TRBD2; abundance: NA; j_gene: TRBJ2-7; v_gene: TRBV9; CDR3aa: CASSGGLADDEQYF; CDR3nt: TGTGCCAGCAGCGGGGGACTAGCGGACGACGAGCAGTACTTC
d_gene: NA; abundance: NA; j_gene: TRBJ2-2; v_gene: TRBV6-5; CDR3aa: CASSNPRAANTGELFF; CDR3nt: TGTGCCAGCAGTAACCCGAGAGCGGCCAACACCGGGGAGCTGTTTTTT
d_gene: TRBD1; abundance: NA; j_gene: TRBJ2-5; v_gene: TRBV28; CDR3aa: CASSALPGTGGVETQYF; CDR3nt: TGTGCCAGCAGTGCCCTTCCCGGGACAGGGGGAGTAGAGACCCAGTACTTC
d_gene: NA; abundance: NA; j_gene: TRBJ2-1; v_gene: TRBV4-3; CDR3aa: CASSQEGLGSVSYNEQFF; CDR3nt: TGCGCCAGCAGCCAAGAAGGTCTCGGGAGTGTGAGTTACAATGAGCAGTTCTTC
d_gene: NA; abundance: many; j_gene: TRBJ2-1; v_gene: TRBV20-1; CDR3aa: CSGGKAGTNEQFF; CDR3nt: TGCAGTGGCGGTAAGGCGGGAACGAATGAGCAGTTCTTC
d_gene: NA; abundance: NA; j_gene: TRBJ1-1; v_gene: TRBV9; CDR3aa: CASSPRSLVNTEAFF; CDR3nt: TGTGCCAGCAGCCCACGGAGTCTTGTGAACACTGAAGCTTTCTTT
d_gene: TRBD1; abundance: few; j_gene: TRBJ2-4; v_gene: TRBV7-2; CDR3aa: CASSLPTWTGILDQYF; CDR3nt: TGTGCCAGCAGCTTACCAACTTGGACAGGGATCTTAGATCAGTACTTC
d_gene: NA; abundance: NA; j_gene: TRBJ1-2; v_gene: TRBV11-2; CDR3aa: CASSLSAQGLDGYTF; CDR3nt: TGTGCCAGCAGCTTAAGCGCACAGGGATTGGATGGCTACACCTTC
d_gene: NA; abundance: NA; j_gene: TRBJ2-3; v_gene: TRBV5-1; CDR3aa: CASSADGGGTDTQYF; CDR3nt: TGCGCCAGCAGCGCGGACGGAGGAGGCACAGATACGCAGTATTTT
d_gene: NA; abundance: NA; j_gene: TRBJ2-1; v_gene: TRBV4-3; CDR3aa: CASSRDRSSYNERFF; CDR3nt: TGCGCCAGCAGTCGGGATCGAAGCTCCTACAATGAGCGGTTCTTC
d_gene: NA; abundance: NA; j_gene: TRBJ2-2; v_gene: TRBV4-1; CDR3aa: CASSPGLFGGELFF; CDR3nt: TGCGCCAGCAGCCCCGGACTGTTTGGCGGGGAGCTGTTTTTT
d_gene: NA; abundance: many; j_gene: TRBJ2-3; v_gene: TRBV29-1; CDR3aa: CSGVDAVGLPTTQYF; CDR3nt: TGCAGCGGTGTGGACGCGGTGGGCCTTCCTACTACGCAGTATTTT
d_gene: NA; abundance: NA; j_gene: TRBJ1-4; v_gene: TRBV11-2; CDR3aa: CASSAESGANEKLFF; CDR3nt: TGTGCCAGCAGCGCGGAGAGCGGGGCTAATGAAAAACTGTTTTTT
d_gene: TRBD1; abundance: NA; j_gene: TRBJ1-2; v_gene: TRBV28; CDR3aa: CASRGGQGTANYGYTF; CDR3nt: TGTGCCAGCCGGGGGGGACAGGGAACTGCTAACTATGGCTACACCTTC
d_gene: TRBD2; abundance: NA; j_gene: TRBJ2-7; v_gene: TRBV10-3; CDR3aa: CAIRNTSGGSYEQYF; CDR3nt: TGTGCCATCCGAAATACTAGCGGGGGCTCCTACGAGCAGTACTTC
d_gene: NA; abundance: many; j_gene: TRBJ2-4; v_gene: TRBV15; CDR3aa: CATSRGPAIQYF; CDR3nt: TGTGCCACCAGCAGAGGTCCCGCCATTCAGTACTTC
d_gene: NA; abundance: few; j_gene: TRBJ2-5; v_gene: TRBV28; CDR3aa: CASSLIVVGKIYNEQYF; CDR3nt: TGTGCCAGCAGTTTAATCGTTGTGGGGAAAATCTACAATGAGCAGTACTTC
d_gene: NA; abundance: NA; j_gene: TRBJ2-3; v_gene: TRBV24-1; CDR3aa: CATSGRRSTDTQYF; CDR3nt: TGTGCCACCAGTGGAAGGCGTAGCACAGATACGCAGTATTTT
d_gene: TRBD1; abundance: few; j_gene: TRBJ2-1; v_gene: TRBV4-1; CDR3aa: CASSQNRGNEQFF; CDR3nt: TGCGCCAGCAGCCAAAACAGGGGCAATGAGCAGTTCTTC
d_gene: TRBD1; abundance: NA; j_gene: TRBJ2-5; v_gene: TRBV4-2; CDR3aa: CASRGATGGRETQYF; CDR3nt: TGTGCCAGCAGAGGCGCCACAGGGGGCCGAGAGACCCAGTACTTC
d_gene: NA; abundance: NA; j_gene: TRBJ2-5; v_gene: TRBV29-1; CDR3aa: CSVEKRQETQYF; CDR3nt: TGCAGCGTTGAAAAGCGACAAGAGACCCAGTACTTC
d_gene: NA; abundance: few; j_gene: TRBJ2-7; v_gene: TRBV28; CDR3aa: CASKIEGGYEQYF; CDR3nt: TGTGCCAGCAAGATTGAGGGTGGGTACGAGCAGTACTTC
d_gene: NA; abundance: NA; j_gene: TRBJ2-5; v_gene: TRBV3-1; CDR3aa: CASSQGAGTQYF; CDR3nt: TGTGCCAGCAGCCAAGGGGCGGGGACCCAGTACTTC
d_gene: TRBD2; abundance: many; j_gene: TRBJ2-7; v_gene: TRBV27; CDR3aa: CASSLGTSGSIYEQYF; CDR3nt: TGTGCCAGCAGTCTAGGGACTAGCGGGAGTATCTACGAGCAGTACTTC
d_gene: NA; abundance: few; j_gene: TRBJ2-1; v_gene: TRBV2; CDR3aa: CASSEGGRRAYNEQFF; CDR3nt: TGTGCCAGCAGTGAAGGTGGTAGGAGAGCCTACAATGAGCAGTTCTTC
d_gene: TRBD2; abundance: many; j_gene: TRBJ2-3; v_gene: TRBV29-1; CDR3aa: CSVGQAGVGDTQYF; CDR3nt: TGCAGCGTGGGGCAAGCGGGAGTGGGGGATACGCAGTATTTT
d_gene: NA; abundance: NA; j_gene: TRBJ1-2; v_gene: TRBV2; CDR3aa: CASSEGHVPNGYGYTF; CDR3nt: TGTGCCAGCAGTGAGGGGCACGTCCCTAATGGCTATGGCTACACCTTC
d_gene: NA; abundance: NA; j_gene: TRBJ1-2; v_gene: TRBV5-6; CDR3aa: CASSLVRNYGYTF; CDR3nt: TGCGCCAGCAGCTTGGTCAGGAACTATGGCTACACCTTC
d_gene: NA; abundance: NA; j_gene: TRBJ1-5; v_gene: TRBV4-1; CDR3aa: CASSQEGPLFSNQPQHF; CDR3nt: TGCGCCAGCAGCCAAGAGGGGCCCCTGTTTAGCAATCAGCCCCAGCATTTT
d_gene: TRBD2; abundance: NA; j_gene: TRBJ2-5; v_gene: TRBV7-3; CDR3aa: CASSLMGGRETQYF; CDR3nt: TGTGCCAGCAGCTTAATGGGGGGGAGAGAGACCCAGTACTTC
d_gene: TRBD1; abundance: NA; j_gene: TRBJ1-5; v_gene: TRBV25-1; CDR3aa: CASSDRVSNQPQHF; CDR3nt: TGTGCCAGCAGCGACAGGGTTAGCAATCAGCCCCAGCATTTT
d_gene: NA; abundance: NA; j_gene: TRBJ1-2; v_gene: TRBV5-1; CDR3aa: CASSLEEIGGYTF; CDR3nt: TGCGCCAGCAGCTTGGAAGAAATTGGTGGCTACACCTTC
d_gene: NA; abundance: NA; j_gene: TRBJ2-7; v_gene: TRBV6-6; CDR3aa: CASSYSGRGHSYEQYF; CDR3nt: TGTGCCAGCAGTTACTCGGGCAGGGGCCACTCCTACGAGCAGTACTTC
d_gene: NA; abundance: NA; j_gene: TRBJ2-1; v_gene: TRBV5-1; CDR3aa: CASSLAFGSHEQFF; CDR3nt: TGCGCCAGCAGCTTGGCCTTCGGGAGCCATGAGCAGTTCTTC
d_gene: NA; abundance: NA; j_gene: TRBJ2-3; v_gene: TRBV29-1; CDR3aa: CSVEGQGVLLDTQYF; CDR3nt: TGCAGCGTTGAAGGGCAGGGAGTTTTGTTAGATACGCAGTATTTT
d_gene: TRBD2; abundance: NA; j_gene: TRBJ2-7; v_gene: TRBV7-2; CDR3aa: CARSTGLASNYEQYF; CDR3nt: TGTGCCAGAAGCACGGGACTAGCGTCCAACTACGAGCAGTACTTC